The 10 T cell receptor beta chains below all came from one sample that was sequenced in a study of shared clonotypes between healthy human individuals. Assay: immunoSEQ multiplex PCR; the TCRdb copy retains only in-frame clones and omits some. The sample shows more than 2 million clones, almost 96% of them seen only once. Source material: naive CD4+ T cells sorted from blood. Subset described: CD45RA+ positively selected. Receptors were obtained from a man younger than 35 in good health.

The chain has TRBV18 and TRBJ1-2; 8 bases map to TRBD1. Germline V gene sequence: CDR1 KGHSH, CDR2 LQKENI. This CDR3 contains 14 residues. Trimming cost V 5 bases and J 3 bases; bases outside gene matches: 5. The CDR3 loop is CASSTTTGDYGYTF. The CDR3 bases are TGTGCCAGCTCAACTACGACAGGGGACTATGGCTACACCTTC.

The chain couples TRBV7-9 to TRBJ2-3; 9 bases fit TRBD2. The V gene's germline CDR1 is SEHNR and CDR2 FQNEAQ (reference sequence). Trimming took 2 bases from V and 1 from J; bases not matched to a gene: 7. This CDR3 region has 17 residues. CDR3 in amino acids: CASSLQSGGRGTDTQYF. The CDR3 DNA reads TGTGCCAGCAGCTTACAGAGCGGGGGGCGGGGCACAGATACGCAGTATTTT.

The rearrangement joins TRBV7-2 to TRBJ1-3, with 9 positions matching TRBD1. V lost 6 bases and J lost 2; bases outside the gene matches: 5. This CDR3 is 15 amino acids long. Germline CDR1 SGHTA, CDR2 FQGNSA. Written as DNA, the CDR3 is TGTGCCAGCAGAGCTACAGGGGGCGCTGGAAACACCATATATTTT. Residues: CASRATGGAGNTIYF.

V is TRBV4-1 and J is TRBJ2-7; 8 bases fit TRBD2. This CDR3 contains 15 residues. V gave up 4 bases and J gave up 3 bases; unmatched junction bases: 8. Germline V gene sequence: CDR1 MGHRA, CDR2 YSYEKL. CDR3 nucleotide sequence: TGCGCCAGCAGCCCGTCGGGGGGGTATGGCTACGAGCAGTACTTC. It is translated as CASSPSGGYGYEQYF.

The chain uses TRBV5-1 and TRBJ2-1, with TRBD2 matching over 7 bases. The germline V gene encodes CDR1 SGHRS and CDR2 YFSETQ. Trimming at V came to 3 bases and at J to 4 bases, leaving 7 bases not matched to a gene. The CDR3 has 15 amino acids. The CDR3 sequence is CASSYHLAVYNEQFF. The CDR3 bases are TGCGCCAGCAGCTACCACCTAGCGGTATACAATGAGCAGTTCTTC.

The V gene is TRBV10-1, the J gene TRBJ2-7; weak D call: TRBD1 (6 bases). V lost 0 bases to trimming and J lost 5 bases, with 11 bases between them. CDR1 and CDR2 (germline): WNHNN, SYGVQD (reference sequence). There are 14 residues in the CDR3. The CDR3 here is CASSESRGINEQYF. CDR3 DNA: TGCGCCAGCAGTGAGTCCAGGGGAATTAACGAGCAGTACTTC.

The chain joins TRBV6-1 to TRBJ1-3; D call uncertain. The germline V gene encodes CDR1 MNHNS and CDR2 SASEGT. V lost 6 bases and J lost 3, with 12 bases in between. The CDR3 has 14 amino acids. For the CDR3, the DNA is TGTGCCAGCAGCTCGGGATCTCTTGGAAACACCATATATTTT. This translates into CASSSGSLGNTIYF.

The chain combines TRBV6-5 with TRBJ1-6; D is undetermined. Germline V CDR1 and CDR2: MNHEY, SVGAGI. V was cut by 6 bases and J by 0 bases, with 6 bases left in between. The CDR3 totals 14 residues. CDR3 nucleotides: TGTGCCAGCAGGGAGAGCTCCTATAATTCACCCCTCCACTTT. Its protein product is CASRESSYNSPLHF.

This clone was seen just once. CDR3 sequence (DNA): TGTGCCAGCAGCCATGACAGGGGGCTTAACAATGAGCAGTTCTTC. Protein: CASSHDRGLNNEQFF. This chain uses TRBV5-6 with TRBJ2-1, with 10 bases aligning to TRBD1. V was clipped by 4 bases and J by 5 bases; unmatched bases: 6. This CDR3 contains 15 residues. Germline values: CDR1 SGHDT, CDR2 YYEEEE.

CDR3 sequence: CASSEIWAYFYNEQFF. DNA for the CDR3: TGTGCCAGCAGTGAAATCTGGGCCTACTTCTACAATGAGCAGTTCTTC. The rearrangement joins TRBV6-1 to TRBJ2-1; D unclear. Looked up from germline, CDR1 is MNHNS and CDR2 is SASEGT. This CDR3 spans 16 amino acids. The V and J ends lost 2 bases and 3 bases respectively, with 14 bases between them.